The 27 T cell receptor beta chains presented below share a single source sample, sequenced in a study of blood T cell repertoires in COVID-19. TCRdb's copy holds only in-frame clones and misses some; the assay was immunoSEQ multiplex PCR. The table includes around 180,000 clones, 80% to 90% detected once. The sequenced sample consisted of peripheral blood. These receptors originate from a woman over 75 with COVID-19, enrolled during active disease.

The rearrangement links TRBV5-1 to TRBJ1-1; D perhaps matches TRBD1 (5 bases). The CDR3 sequence is 14 residues long. The germline gives CDR1 SGHRS, CDR2 YFSETQ. The germline V and J ends were trimmed by 4 bases and 0 bases, with 10 bases remaining between them. For the CDR3, the DNA is TGCGCCAGCAGCCCGGACACCTTGAACACTGAAGCTTTCTTT. This gives the protein CASSPDTLNTEAFF.

The V and J genes are TRBV5-1 and TRBJ1-6; 9 nucleotides agree with TRBD1. Germline CDR1 SGHRS, CDR2 YFSETQ. The CDR3 is 15 residues long. The V and J ends lost 1 base and 10 bases, in that order; junction bases with no gene match: 6. The CDR3 DNA is TGCGCCAGCAGCTTGCGGACAGGGGAAGGGTCACCCCTCCACTTT. This gives the protein CASSLRTGEGSPLHF.

V is TRBV4-1 and J is TRBJ1-1, with D unclear. Germline V gene lookup returns CDR1 MGHRA and CDR2 YSYEKL. The CDR3 extends over 13 amino acids. V was shortened by 6 bases and J by 6 bases, with 14 bases between the two germline ends. The CDR3 region is CASSLVTISEAFF. The CDR3 DNA follows: TGCGCCAGCAGTCTCGTGACTATCTCTGAAGCTTTCTTT.

This clone was detected once. The chain couples TRBV9 to TRBJ1-2, with D hard to call. CDR3 length: 15 amino acids. With 0 bases removed from V and 1 base from J, the gap between germline ends came to 10 bases. Per germline, CDR1 SGDLS and CDR2 YYNGEE. The CDR3 protein is CASSVGVGGNYGYTF. The CDR3 coding sequence is TGTGCCAGCAGCGTAGGGGTGGGAGGTAACTATGGCTACACCTTC.

The chain has TRBV5-1 and TRBJ2-1; D possibly corresponds to TRBD2 (6 bases). Germline lookup yields CDR1 SGHRS and CDR2 YFSETQ. V was shortened by 4 bases and J by 13 bases, with 18 bases between the two germline ends. The CDR3 has 13 residues. The CDR3 here is CASSTLGGAFQFF. CDR3 coding DNA: TGCGCCAGCAGCACCCTAGGAGGGGCGTTTCAGTTCTTC.

The chain links TRBV5-1 to TRBJ1-4; D is possibly TRBD1 (5 bases). The CDR3 runs to 16 residues. V lost 0 bases and J 1 base, leaving 10 bases between the germline ends. Per the germline V gene, CDR1 is SGHRS and CDR2 is YFSETQ. Here the CDR3 reads CASSLGPQGTNEKLFF. CDR3 DNA sequence: TGCGCCAGCAGCTTGGGGCCCCAGGGAACTAATGAAAAACTGTTTTTT.

The V call is TRBV5-4, the J call TRBJ1-6; 11 nucleotides match TRBD1. There are 14 residues in the CDR3. CDR1 and CDR2 (germline): SGHNT, YYREEE (reference sequence). V lost 3 bases and J lost 9; bases outside the gene matches: 2. CDR3: CASSSGTGGSPLHF. The CDR3 nucleotides are TGTGCCAGCAGCTCCGGGACAGGGGGTTCACCCCTCCACTTT. The full variable domain, rest sourced from reference TRBV5-4 and TRBJ1-6, is ETGVTQSPTHLIKTRGQQVTLRCSSQSGHNTVSWYQQALGQGPQFIFQYYREEENGRGNFPPRFSGLQFPNYSSELNVNALELDDSALYLCASSSGTGGSPLHFGNGTRLTVT.

The rearrangement uses TRBV18 and TRBJ2-7, with 12 nucleotides matching TRBD1. Per the germline V gene, CDR1 is KGHSH and CDR2 is LQKENI. V lost 6 bases, J lost 7 bases, and 10 bases stayed unmatched. The CDR3 spans 15 residues. For the CDR3, the DNA is TGTGCCAGCTCTCCTCCGGGACAGGGGGCGATGGAGCAGTACTTC. Translation: CASSPPGQGAMEQYF.

The chain joins TRBV4-2 to TRBJ1-2; 8 nucleotides agree with TRBD1. Germline CDR1 reads LGHNA; CDR2 reads YNFKEQ. The CDR3 is 12 residues long. V was clipped by 4 bases and J by 8 bases; unmatched bases: 3. CDR3: CASSPGQGGYTF. The CDR3 nucleotides are TGTGCCAGCAGCCCCGGACAGGGAGGCTACACCTTC.

This clone was detected ten times or more. The genes are TRBV30 and TRBJ1-1, with D unclear. Germline CDR1 reads GTSNPN; CDR2 reads SVGIG (reference sequence). V shed 0 bases and J shed 12 bases, with 11 bases lying between them. CDR3 length: 11 amino acids. CDR3 amino acids: CAWSVYSSTFF. CDR3 sequence (DNA): TGTGCCTGGAGTGTATATAGCTCAACTTTCTTT.

V is TRBV21-1 and J is TRBJ1-5; the table's D call of TRBD1 was not tested on the DNA. TRBV21-1 is marked as a pseudogene. This CDR3 has 17 amino acids. CDR3 region: CASSKTKTGAGYQPQHF. The CDR3 DNA is TGTGCCAGCAGCAAAACGAAAACAGGGGCGGGATATCAGCCCCAGCATTTT.

There are a few counts of this clone. The V call is TRBV23-1, the J call TRBJ2-7; 8 bases line up with TRBD2. TRBV23-1 has ORF status, its function being uncertain. This CDR3 is 16 amino acids long. With 1 base clipped from V and 2 bases from J, the junction kept 7 bases outside the gene matches. The CDR3 here is CASSQFGSGSPYEQYF. CDR3 DNA: TGCGCCAGCAGTCAATTTGGCAGCGGGAGCCCCTACGAGCAGTACTTC.

The rearrangement links TRBV5-8 to TRBJ2-7; TRBD1 aligns across 10 bases. This CDR3 spans 16 amino acids. Trimming cost V 4 bases and J 0 bases; bases outside gene matches: 7. Per the germline V gene, CDR1 is SGHTS and CDR2 is YDEGEE. The CDR3 here is CASSKGGTGVSYEQYF. The CDR3 nucleotides read TGTGCCAGCAGCAAAGGTGGGACAGGGGTCTCCTACGAGCAGTACTTC.

The rearrangement links TRBV6-1 to TRBJ2-7; 9 bases are shared with TRBD1. This CDR3 spans 14 amino acids. CDR1 MNHNS and CDR2 SASEGT come from the germline V gene. V shed 4 bases, J shed 6 bases, and the junction held 7 bases outside the gene matches. This CDR3 reads CASSAPGQGPEQYF. CDR3 bases: TGTGCCAGCAGTGCTCCGGGACAGGGTCCCGAGCAGTACTTC.

The chain combines TRBV11-2 with TRBJ2-3; a possible D gene is TRBD2 (5 bases). The germline gives CDR1 SGHAT, CDR2 FQNNGV. The CDR3 totals 16 residues. V shed 5 bases and J shed 2 bases, with 17 bases lying between them. The CDR3 nucleotides read TGTGCCAGCAGCCTTGGACTCACACTCGACACAGATACGCAGTATTTT. Translating gives CASSLGLTLDTDTQYF.

The rearrangement uses TRBV24-1 and TRBJ2-3, with 11 bases fitting TRBD1. The V segment lost 3 bases and the J segment 3 bases; nucleotides outside the gene matches: 4. The CDR3 is 16 residues long. Germline V gene data show CDR1 as KGHDR and CDR2 as SFDVKD. The CDR3 sequence is CATSDRTGGGTDTQYF. DNA for the CDR3: TGTGCCACCAGTGATCGGACAGGGGGCGGGACAGATACGCAGTATTTT.

This clone occurred a few times. J is TRBJ2-7 and V is TRBV5-4; 8 bases match TRBD2. The CDR3 runs 15 residues. Germline V gives CDR1 SGHNT, CDR2 YYREEE (reference sequence). Trimming took 1 base from V and 7 from J; bases not matched to a gene: 10. Here the CDR3 DNA reads TGTGCCAGCAGCTTGTTCGAGCGGGAGTGGGGAGAGCAGTACTTC. This codes for CASSLFEREWGEQYF.

This clone was found a few times. The chain employs TRBV3-1 (or the pseudogene TRBV3-2) and TRBJ1-1; D is perhaps TRBD1 (5 bases). The CDR3 is made up of 14 amino acids. Germline V gene data show CDR1 as LGHDT and CDR2 as YNNKEL (reference sequence). The germline V and J ends were trimmed by 7 bases and 0 bases, with 12 bases remaining between them. The DNA of the CDR3 is TGTGCCAGCAAGCGGGGCGTTATGAACACTGAAGCTTTCTTT. Translation gives CASKRGVMNTEAFF.

The genes are TRBV9 and TRBJ1-1, with 7 bases that match TRBD1. J was trimmed by 11 bases and V by 4 bases; bases with no gene match: 8. Germline V lookup: CDR1 SGDLS, CDR2 YYNGEE. CDR3 size: 12 residues. DNA for the CDR3: TGTGCCAGCAGCCCAGGGACAGCCACGGCTTTCTTT. Protein product: CASSPGTATAFF.

This clone showed up just a few times. Other DNA sequences from this sample encode an identical CDR3 as well. This sequence joins TRBV5-1 and TRBJ2-3, with a tentative D call TRBD1 (6 bases). Per germline, CDR1 SGHRS and CDR2 YFSETQ. The V end lost 3 bases, the J end lost 4 bases, and 9 bases lay between the germline ends. CDR3 length equals 13 residues. CDR3 amino acids: CASSYRQADTQYF. The CDR3 DNA reads as TGCGCCAGCAGCTACCGACAGGCAGATACGCAGTATTTT. Full variable domain (outside the CDR3, taken from reference TRBV5-1 and TRBJ2-3): KAGVTQTPRYLIKTRGQQVTLSCSPISGHRSVSWYQQTPGQGLQFLFEYFSETQRNKGNFPGRFSGRQFSNSRSEMNVSTLELGDSALYLCASSYRQADTQYFGPGTRLTVL.

A note on this clone: The junction departs from germline at one end; a sequencing error may be responsible. The chain links TRBV19 to TRBJ2-7; 7 bases line up with TRBD1. The germline V gene encodes CDR1 LNHDA and CDR2 SQIVND (reference sequence). This CDR3 region has 10 residues. CDR3 in amino acids: CAKRGVGGGF. In DNA form, the CDR3 reads TGTGCCAAAAGAGGTGTAGGGGGCGGATTC.

The rearrangement joins TRBV6-6 to TRBJ2-2; 8 bases are shared with TRBD2. Germline-derived CDR1 and CDR2 are MNHNY and SVGAGI (reference sequence). This CDR3 region has 15 residues. The ends lost 6 bases at V and 6 bases at J; junction bases unmatched: 9. CDR3 coding DNA: TGTGCCAGCAGCAGGCTAGCGGGCACCCCCGGGGAGCTGTTTTTT. Translated, it gives CASSRLAGTPGELFF.

This rearrangement joins TRBV7-2 to TRBJ2-3; TRBD2 aligns across 12 bases. The germline V gene encodes CDR1 SGHTA and CDR2 FQGNSA. The CDR3 spans 15 residues. V trimming: 5 bases; J trimming: 7 bases; junction bases outside the gene matches: 7. DNA of the CDR3: TGTGCCAGCAGCGTCTCTAGCGGGGGGGCCAATACGCAGTATTTT. This sequence encodes CASSVSSGGANTQYF.

This clone appeared a few times. This chain connects TRBV7-6 to TRBJ2-7; 7 bases match TRBD2. Germline CDR1 and CDR2: SGHVS and FNYEAQ. The CDR3 contains 13 residues. The junction had 4 bases not matched to a gene; V was cut back by 4 bases and J by 4 bases. The CDR3 sequence is CASSSDGGYEQYF. Here the CDR3 DNA reads TGTGCCAGCAGCTCGGACGGGGGGTACGAGCAGTACTTC.

V and J are TRBV7-2 and TRBJ1-6, with D perhaps TRBD1 (5 bases). The CDR3 is made up of 15 amino acids. CDR1 SGHTA and CDR2 FQGNSA come from the germline V gene. V lost 5 bases and J 13 bases, leaving 21 bases between the germline ends. CDR3 region: CASSPVVGAASPLHF. The CDR3 nucleotides are TGTGCCAGCAGCCCGGTGGTAGGGGCGGCAAGTCCCCTCCACTTT.

The rearrangement uses TRBV6-5 and TRBJ2-3; 7 nucleotides match TRBD1. CDR1 MNHEY and CDR2 SVGAGI come from the germline V gene. V shed 5 bases and J 2 bases; nucleotides not matched to a gene: 4. The CDR3 consists of 14 residues. CDR3 sequence (DNA): TGTGCCAGCAGTCTGGGACAGTCCACAGATACGCAGTATTTT. This gives the protein CASSLGQSTDTQYF.

V gene TRBV5-1 combines with J gene TRBJ2-7; TRBD2 agrees at 8 bases. V dropped 4 bases and J dropped 7; count of bases not matched to a gene: 10. Germline V lookup: CDR1 SGHRS, CDR2 YFSETQ. The CDR3 sequence is 14 residues long. The CDR3 region has the DNA TGCGCCAGCAGCACAAGAGCGGGGGCGGGTGAGCAGTACTTC. Its translation is CASSTRAGAGEQYF.